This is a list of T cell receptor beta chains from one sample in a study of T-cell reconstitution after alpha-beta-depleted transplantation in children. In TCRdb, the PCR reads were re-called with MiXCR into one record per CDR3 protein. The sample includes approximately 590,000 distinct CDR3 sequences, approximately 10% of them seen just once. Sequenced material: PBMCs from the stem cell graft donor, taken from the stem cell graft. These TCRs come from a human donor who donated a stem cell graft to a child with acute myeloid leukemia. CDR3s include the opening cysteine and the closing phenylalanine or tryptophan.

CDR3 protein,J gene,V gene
CSARLGRGRMANTDTQYF,TRBJ2-3,TRBV20-1
CSARVGGNPYNEQFF,TRBJ2-1,TRBV20-1
CASERLGQGSSPLHF,TRBJ1-6,TRBV28
CASSLAFGRADTQYF,TRBJ2-3,TRBV7-9
CAWSSRTGNQPQHF,TRBJ1-5,TRBV30
CASRSIPITVSDNEQFF,TRBJ2-1,TRBV12-3/TRBV12-4
CASSRPSRPGANVLTF,TRBJ2-6,TRBV12-3/TRBV12-4
CASSFGVSNEQFF,TRBJ2-1,TRBV5-4
CASTTGGAGQPQHF,TRBJ1-5,TRBV12-3/TRBV12-4
CASSYKNIQYF,TRBJ2-4,TRBV6-5
CSAEYLGTDTQYF,TRBJ2-3,TRBV20-1
CATSRDQGNGELFF,TRBJ2-2,TRBV15
CASSHGTGRAKNIQYF,TRBJ2-4,TRBV3-1
CASGDRVLWSGQYF,TRBJ2-5,TRBV28
CASSPGIQETQYF,TRBJ2-5,TRBV5-1
CASSPFDRLDEQFF,TRBJ2-1,TRBV12-3/TRBV12-4
CSARSGGRYEQYF,TRBJ2-7,TRBV20-1
CASTFLGASGSQETQYF,TRBJ2-5,TRBV7-9
CASRTQVTQYF,TRBJ2-5,TRBV27
CASSESRDSAGELFF,TRBJ2-2,TRBV25-1
CASSLAGMAAFF,TRBJ1-1,TRBV12-3/TRBV12-4
CASSLVTGVNSPLHF,TRBJ1-6,TRBV7-9
CASSVSGASTYEQYF,TRBJ2-7,TRBV7-2
CASLGRLSYEQYF,TRBJ2-7,TRBV6-2/TRBV6-3
CASSTHRDTQYF,TRBJ2-3,TRBV7-9
CASSLGLAGFSLYNEQFF,TRBJ2-1,TRBV5-6
CSVEWRESGRSSGANVLTF,TRBJ2-6,TRBV29-1
CASSYTRDGKTQYF,TRBJ2-5,TRBV27
CASRSSGAPSYNEQFF,TRBJ2-1,TRBV5-1
CASSSIDRAPSYEQYF,TRBJ2-7,TRBV5-6
CASSQDGDTQYF,TRBJ2-3,TRBV4-3
CASSNGLAGGPSTDTQYF,TRBJ2-3,TRBV11-2
CASYIFQDGYTF,TRBJ1-2,TRBV28
CSARDPGTVGETQYF,TRBJ2-5,TRBV20-1
CATHRTAYEQYF,TRBJ2-7,TRBV6-6
CSAGTSSQETQYF,TRBJ2-5,TRBV20-1
CASSQMTYTGELFF,TRBJ2-2,TRBV14
CASRREANNEQFF,TRBJ2-1,TRBV5-1
CASGAPESYGYTF,TRBJ1-2,TRBV28
CASTGRTTAYEQYF,TRBJ2-7,TRBV6-1